Included here is one T cell receptor beta chain sequence, with context. No antigen is known for it. The source of the sample is a study of cytomegalovirus exposure and HLA in healthy donors. Overall study findings and caveats: The study assumed roughly uniform donor sequencing depth for presence/absence analyses. With high specificity and sensitivity, the classifier reportedly diagnosed cytomegalovirus status.

PCR primers comprised 60 Vbeta and 13 Jbeta primers. The protocol was immunoSEQ multiplex PCR, while the TCRdb copy is restricted to in-frame clones and leaves out a portion. The repertoire holds 70,000 to 95,000 clones, under 80% seen once, with about 9.4% in the top ten. The CDR3 length is 15 residues. V lost 1 base, J lost 0 bases, and 7 bases lay in between. CDR1 and CDR2 (germline): LNHNV, YYDKDF (reference sequence). Input material: PBMCs. The receptor was isolated from a man aged 25-45 years in good health and CMV-seropositive. This rearrangement joins TRBV15 to TRBJ1-5; D is uncertain. CDR3 nucleotide sequence: TGTGCCACCAGCAGAGGGGCAAATAGCAATCAGCCCCAGCATTTT. This translates into CATSRGANSNQPQHF.